This T cell receptor beta chain was retrieved from a study of CD8 T cells in ankylosing spondylitis (dated by TCRdb to 2015 to 2018). Describing the broader study: To find TCR variants linked to disease, the study profiled T cell receptor beta repertoires in ankylosing spondylitis patients and healthy donors. Peripheral blood was sampled, and synovial fluid was also collected from ankylosing spondylitis patients. In total, the full study cohort was made up of 108 healthy donors and approximately 27 ankylosing spondylitis patients. Points the paper makes about the study in general: Blood from ankylosing spondylitis patients appeared to be characterized by a TCR beta motif made up of several highly homologous amino acid variants. In peripheral blood, the disease-linked clones were found at relatively low frequencies and had a CD8+ phenotype. According to the report, matched synovial fluid samples from ankylosing spondylitis patients were significantly enriched for the disease-linked clones. Some of the motif variants had been reported before in the synovial fluid and blood of reactive arthritis patients, a finding that suggests common disease-initiation mechanisms.

The sequencing machine was an Illumina HiSeq 2500. Quantitative 5'-RACE with molecular barcodes was the method used to prepare the TCR beta libraries. Per the source publication's procedure: A new computational method, built on a probabilistic model of VDJ rearrangement, was used to identify disease-linked TCR variants. TCRdb trimmed the raw reads at Q25, called clones with MiXCR and kept productive beta chains. Every distinct CDR3 protein forms one entry, paired with its most common genes and DNA. For this entry, the V and J calls and clone size follow TCRdb and not the study's own pipeline. For this sample the table gives under 250,000 distinct CDR3 sequences, of which more than 9% were detected only once. The ten largest clones represent roughly 2.5% of the sample. The germline V gene encodes CDR1 LNHNV and CDR2 YYDKDF (reference sequence). Its CDR3 holds 15 amino acids, cysteine through phenylalanine. The entry retains the CDR3 DNA only, 45 bases that are in frame from base 1. Trimming accounts for 3 bases at V and 6 bases at J, while the number of junction bases matched to no gene is 10.

This clonotype was counted at least ten times. It has no known antigen specificity. No base quality information exists; no much larger clone differs at one position. Sequencing was carried out using blood, either unsorted or a sorted T cell fraction (not recorded which). Rearrangement joined TRBV15 to TRBJ2-7; TRBD1 agrees with 8 junctional bases. This receptor was taken from a male donor with ankylosing spondylitis or in good health (not recorded which). The DNA sequence is TGTGCCACCAGCAGGACAGGGGCTGGGGTGGGCGAGCAGTACTTC. Protein translation: CATSRTGAGVGEQYF.